The T cell receptor (beta chain) under discussion was sequenced for a study of T cells in tumors after PD-1 blockade. Study-wide context: Some patients also took daily vismodegib 150 mg during anti-PD-1 treatment.

The same primary tumor site was biopsied both before and after PD-1 blockade. Repertoires were generated with immunoSEQ multiplex PCR, while TCRdb's copy carries only in-frame clones and drops some. The sample records roughly 3,500 clones, about 70% being singletons. The input for sequencing was tumor tissue, taken before anti-PD-1 treatment. The origin of this receptor is a human donor with basal cell carcinoma.

CDR3 loop: CASSYTPRLAILMRNEQFF. The CDR3 DNA follows: TGTGCCAGCAGTTACACCCCCAGACTAGCTATTCTCATGCGGAATGAGCAGTTCTTC. The rearrangement links TRBV6-2 or TRBV6-3 to TRBJ2-1, with TRBD2 identical over 7 bases. Germline-derived CDR1 and CDR2 are MNHEY and SVGEGT. The CDR3 loop spans 19 amino acids. The V segment lost 2 bases and the J segment 7 bases; nucleotides outside the gene matches: 20.